This TCR beta chain is from a study of high-grade serous ovarian cancer treatment subgroups. Looking at the study overall: Each sample yielded on average roughly 7,000 unique TCR beta rearrangements from more than 13,000 reads.

Clones were read by immunoSEQ multiplex PCR, and TCRdb kept only the in-frame ones, dropping some. The sample includes roughly 3,100 clones, roughly three quarters of them seen just once. Study outcomes and limitations: Clonal relatedness tracked neoantigen level, and by trend copy number and mutation load. Same-patient tumor repertoires overlapped at about 0.1 to 0.79; different patients barely overlapped.

Tumor samples were obtained before definitive surgery or chemotherapy. This CDR3 is 15 amino acids long. Germline V lookup: CDR1 SGDLS, CDR2 YYNGEE. The junction had 4 bases not matched to a gene; V was cut back by 4 bases and J by 0 bases. As regards this clone: Its antigen is as yet unknown.

The chain links TRBV9 to TRBJ2-7; TRBD2 agrees at 10 bases. The receptor was derived from a human donor with high-grade serous ovarian cancer. The sequencing sample was made of tumor tissue. The chain's CDR3 is CASSPSGSASYEQYF. CDR3 coding DNA: TGTGCCAGCAGCCCTAGCGGGAGCGCCTCCTACGAGCAGTACTTC. Looking up the rest from reference TRBV9 and TRBJ2-7 gives the full variable domain: DSGVTQTPKHLITATGQRVTLRCSPRSGDLSVYWYQQSLDQGLQFLIQYYNGEERAKGNILERFSAQQFPDLHSELNLSSLELGDSALYFCASSPSGSASYEQYFGPGTRLTVT.